This T cell receptor beta chain was recorded in a study of blood T cell repertoires in COVID-19. How the authors handled the data: Amplification of reference gene primers was used by the study to estimate nucleated cell counts. Sequencing used immunoSEQ multiplex PCR; TCRdb keeps in-frame clones, though not all of them. V and J calls and clone size come straight from that table; D and trimming were deduced from the DNA. Counted here are 100,000 to 150,000 clones, almost 90% occurring once; the ten biggest clones make up approximately 0.81%. The CDR3 length is 15 residues. J lost 3 bases, V lost 2 bases, and 4 bases had no gene match. The V gene's germline CDR1 is MNHEY and CDR2 SVGAGI.

The sequencing input was peripheral blood. The clonotype originates from a woman aged 45-65 years with active or convalescent COVID-19. The gene calls are TRBV6-5 and TRBJ2-3, with 8 bases fitting TRBD2. CDR3 in DNA: TGTGCCAGCAGTTACGGGGCGGGAGGAACAGATACGCAGTATTTT. Protein sequence: CASSYGAGGTDTQYF.